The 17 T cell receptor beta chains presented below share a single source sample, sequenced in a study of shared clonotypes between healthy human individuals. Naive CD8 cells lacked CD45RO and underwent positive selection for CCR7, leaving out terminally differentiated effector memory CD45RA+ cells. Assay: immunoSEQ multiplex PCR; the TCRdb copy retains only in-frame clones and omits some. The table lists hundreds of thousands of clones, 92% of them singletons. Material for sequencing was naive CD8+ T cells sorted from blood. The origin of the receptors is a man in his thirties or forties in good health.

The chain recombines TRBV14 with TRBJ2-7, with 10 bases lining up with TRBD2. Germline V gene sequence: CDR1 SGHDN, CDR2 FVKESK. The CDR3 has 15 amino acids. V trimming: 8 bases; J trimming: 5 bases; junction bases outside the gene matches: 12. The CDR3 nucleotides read TGTGCCAGCTCAGCCGCGTCTAGCGGGAGTCACGAGCAGTACTTC. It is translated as CASSAASSGSHEQYF.

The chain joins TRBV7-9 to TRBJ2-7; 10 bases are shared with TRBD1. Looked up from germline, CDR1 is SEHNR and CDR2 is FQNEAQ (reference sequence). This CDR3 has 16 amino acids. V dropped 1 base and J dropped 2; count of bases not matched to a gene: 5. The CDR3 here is CASSLVTGTGAYEQYF. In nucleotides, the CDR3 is TGTGCCAGCAGCTTAGTTACCGGGACAGGGGCCTACGAGCAGTACTTC.

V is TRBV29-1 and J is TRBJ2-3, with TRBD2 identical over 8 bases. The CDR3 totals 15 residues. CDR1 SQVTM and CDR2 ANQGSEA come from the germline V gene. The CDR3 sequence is CTPDGRAQEGDTQYF. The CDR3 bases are TGCACCCCGGACGGGAGGGCCCAAGAGGGAGATACGCAGTATTTT.

CDR3 sequence: CASSSVLAGVPGNEQFF. CDR3 sequence (DNA): TGTGCCAGCAGCTCAGTCCTAGCGGGGGTCCCTGGGAATGAGCAGTTCTTC. The V and J genes are TRBV7-9 and TRBJ2-1; 10 bases map to TRBD2. Germline lookup yields CDR1 SEHNR and CDR2 FQNEAQ (reference sequence). The CDR3 runs 17 residues. The J segment lost 7 bases and the V segment lost 4 bases, leaving 13 bases of the junction unmatched.

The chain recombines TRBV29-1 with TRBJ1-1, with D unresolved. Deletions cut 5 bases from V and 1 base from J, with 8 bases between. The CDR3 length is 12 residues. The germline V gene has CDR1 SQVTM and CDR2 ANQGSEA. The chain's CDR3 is CSVLPGNTEAFF. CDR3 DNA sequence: TGCAGCGTTCTGCCGGGGAACACTGAAGCTTTCTTT.

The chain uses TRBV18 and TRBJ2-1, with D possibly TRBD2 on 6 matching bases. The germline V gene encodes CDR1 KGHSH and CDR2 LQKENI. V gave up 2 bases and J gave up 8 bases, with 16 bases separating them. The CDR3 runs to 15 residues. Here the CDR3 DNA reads TGTGCCAGCTCACCAGAGACTAGAGGCGATTATGAGCAGTTCTTC. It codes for CASSPETRGDYEQFF.

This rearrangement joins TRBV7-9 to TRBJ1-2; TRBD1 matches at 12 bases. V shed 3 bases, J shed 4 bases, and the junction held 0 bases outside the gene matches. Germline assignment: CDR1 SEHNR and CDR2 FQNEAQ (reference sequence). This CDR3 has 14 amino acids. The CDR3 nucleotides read TGTGCCAGCAGCTTGGGACAGGGGGCCTATGGCTACACCTTC. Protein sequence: CASSLGQGAYGYTF.

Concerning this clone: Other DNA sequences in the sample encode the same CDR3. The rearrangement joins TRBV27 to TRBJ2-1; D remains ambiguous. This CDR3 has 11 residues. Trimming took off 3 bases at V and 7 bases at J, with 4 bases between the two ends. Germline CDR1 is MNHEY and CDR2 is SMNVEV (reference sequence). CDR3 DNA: TGTGCCAGCAGTTTCTATAATGAGCAGTTCTTC. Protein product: CASSFYNEQFF.

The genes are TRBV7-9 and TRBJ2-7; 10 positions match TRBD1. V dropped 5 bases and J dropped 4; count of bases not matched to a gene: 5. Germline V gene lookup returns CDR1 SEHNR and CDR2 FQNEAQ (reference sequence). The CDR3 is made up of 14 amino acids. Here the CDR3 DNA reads TGTGCCAGCAGCCTAGGACAGGGGGGTTACGAGCAGTACTTC. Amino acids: CASSLGQGGYEQYF.

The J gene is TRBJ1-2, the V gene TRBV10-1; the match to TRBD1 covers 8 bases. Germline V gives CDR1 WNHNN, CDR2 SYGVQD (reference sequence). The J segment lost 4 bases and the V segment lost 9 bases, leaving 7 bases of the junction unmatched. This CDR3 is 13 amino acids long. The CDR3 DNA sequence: TGCGCCAGACCCGACAGGGGCTCCTATGGCTACACCTTC. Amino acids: CARPDRGSYGYTF.

The CDR3: CASSLSVGSGIETQYF. In DNA, the CDR3 is TGCGCCAGCAGCTTGTCCGTGGGCAGTGGGATAGAGACCCAGTACTTC. The chain joins TRBV5-1 to TRBJ2-5; D call uncertain. The germline V and J ends were trimmed by 1 base and 4 bases, with 17 bases remaining between them. CDR1 is SGHRS and CDR2 is YFSETQ in the germline V gene. This CDR3 spans 16 amino acids.

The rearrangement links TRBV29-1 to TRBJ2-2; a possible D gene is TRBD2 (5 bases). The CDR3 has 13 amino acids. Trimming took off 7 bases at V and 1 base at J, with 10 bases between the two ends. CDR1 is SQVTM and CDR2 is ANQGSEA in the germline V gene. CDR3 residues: CSAGRENTGELFF. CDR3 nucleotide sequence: TGCAGCGCTGGGAGAGAGAACACCGGGGAGCTGTTTTTT.

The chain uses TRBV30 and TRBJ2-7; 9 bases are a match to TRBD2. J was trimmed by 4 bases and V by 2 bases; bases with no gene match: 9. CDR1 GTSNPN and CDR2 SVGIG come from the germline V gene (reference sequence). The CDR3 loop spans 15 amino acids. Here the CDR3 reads CAWSSWLAGAYEQYF. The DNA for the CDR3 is TGTGCCTGGAGTAGCTGGTTAGCGGGAGCTTACGAGCAGTACTTC.

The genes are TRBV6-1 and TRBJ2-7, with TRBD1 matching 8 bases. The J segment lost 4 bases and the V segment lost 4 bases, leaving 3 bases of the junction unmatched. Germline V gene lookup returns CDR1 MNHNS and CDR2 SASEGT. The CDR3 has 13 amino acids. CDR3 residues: CASSADREYEQYF. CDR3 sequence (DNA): TGTGCCAGCAGTGCGGACAGGGAGTACGAGCAGTACTTC.

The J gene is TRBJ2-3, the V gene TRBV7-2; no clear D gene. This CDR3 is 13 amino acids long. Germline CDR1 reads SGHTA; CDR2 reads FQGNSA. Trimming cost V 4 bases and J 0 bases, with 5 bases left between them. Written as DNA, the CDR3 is TGTGCCAGCAGCTCCCCAAGCACAGATACGCAGTATTTT. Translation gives CASSSPSTDTQYF.

The CDR3 here is CASSPPMTQGWSGYTF. The CDR3 bases are TGTGCCAGCTCACCACCGATGACACAGGGTTGGAGTGGCTACACCTTC. The genes are TRBV18 and TRBJ1-2; maybe TRBD1 (6 bases). Looked up from germline, CDR1 is KGHSH and CDR2 is LQKENI. There are 16 residues in the CDR3. V was clipped by 0 bases and J by 7 bases, with 18 bases between them.

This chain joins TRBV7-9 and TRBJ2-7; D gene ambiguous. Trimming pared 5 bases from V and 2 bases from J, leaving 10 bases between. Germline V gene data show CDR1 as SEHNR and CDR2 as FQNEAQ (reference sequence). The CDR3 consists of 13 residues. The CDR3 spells CASSHPMPYEQYF. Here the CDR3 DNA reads TGTGCCAGCAGCCATCCGATGCCCTACGAGCAGTACTTC.